Below, 21 T cell receptor beta chains from the same sample are listed, as sequenced in a study of blood T cell repertoires in COVID-19. Using immunoSEQ multiplex PCR, the repertoire was profiled, and TCRdb retains in-frame clones only, with some absent. The sample lists approximately 51,000 clones, roughly 88% occurring once. Sequencing was performed on peripheral blood. These receptor sequences come from a human donor in a cohort sampled during active COVID-19.

V and J are TRBV1 and TRBJ2-2; the table's D call of TRBD2 was not tested on the DNA. TRBV1 is a pseudogene locus. The CDR3 spans 18 residues. In DNA, the CDR3 is TGCACCAGCAGCCCCTACGCGGGGGCGGTGGACAACACCGGGGAGCTGTTTTTT. Protein sequence: CTSSPYAGAVDNTGELFF.

The V gene is TRBV4-2, the J gene TRBJ2-6, with D hard to call. This CDR3 is 14 amino acids long. Germline-derived CDR1 and CDR2 are LGHNA and YNFKEQ. V shed 5 bases and J shed 2 bases, with 7 bases lying between them. The CDR3 DNA is TGTGCCAGCAGCGGAGAGGCTGGGGCCAACGTCCTGACTTTC. Its protein is CASSGEAGANVLTF.

The chain employs TRBV27 and TRBJ1-4, with D perhaps matching TRBD1 (5 bases). CDR1 and CDR2 from the germline V gene are MNHEY and SMNVEV (reference sequence). V gave up 2 bases and J gave up 4 bases, with 29 bases separating them. The CDR3 is 21 amino acids. The CDR3 loop reads CASSLKRRQGRMVGFNEKLFF. The CDR3 DNA reads as TGTGCCAGCAGTTTAAAGAGGCGGCAGGGCCGAATGGTGGGGTTTAATGAAAAACTGTTTTTT.

The chain employs TRBV5-1 and TRBJ1-1; 8 nucleotides align to TRBD1. Germline-derived CDR1 and CDR2 are SGHRS and YFSETQ. The trim removed 1 base at V and 0 bases at J, leaving 5 bases unmatched. The length of the CDR3 is 16 residues. In nucleotides, the CDR3 is TGCGCCAGCAGCTTGATCCAGGGGGCGATGAACACTGAAGCTTTCTTT. Translated, it gives CASSLIQGAMNTEAFF.

The chain carries TRBV28 and TRBJ2-2; no reliable D call. Trimming cost V 11 bases and J 7 bases, with 20 bases left between them. Looked up from germline, CDR1 is MDHEN and CDR2 is SYDVKM. CDR3 length: 14 residues. In nucleotides, the CDR3 is TGTGCCTCCTACAGCACGAACCCCCTCGGGGAGCTGTTTTTT. Protein sequence: CASYSTNPLGELFF. The full variable domain, its missing parts supplied by reference TRBV28 and TRBJ2-2, is DVKVTQSSRYLVKRTGEKVFLECVQDMDHENMFWYRQDPGLGLRLIYFSYDVKMKEKGDIPEGYSVSREKKERFSLILESASTNQTSMYLCASYSTNPLGELFFGEGSRLTVL.

The sample holds one count of this clone. The V gene is TRBV4-3, the J gene TRBJ2-1, with 7 bases matching TRBD2. CDR1 and CDR2 (germline): LGHNA, YSLEER. The CDR3 runs 16 residues. Losses at the gene ends were 0 bases for V and 2 bases for J; bases not matched to a gene: 4. The CDR3 sequence is CASSQENLAAYNEQFF. The DNA of the CDR3 is TGCGCCAGCAGCCAAGAGAATCTAGCGGCCTACAATGAGCAGTTCTTC.

The gene calls are TRBV5-1 and TRBJ1-4; TRBD1 aligns across 7 bases. The V segment lost 3 bases and the J segment 4 bases; nucleotides outside the gene matches: 6. Germline V lookup: CDR1 SGHRS, CDR2 YFSETQ. CDR3 length: 15 residues. The CDR3 DNA reads as TGCGCCAGCAGCTACTCGACAGGGCTTAATGAAAAACTGTTTTTT. This sequence encodes CASSYSTGLNEKLFF.

The chain uses TRBV3-1 (or the pseudogene TRBV3-2) and TRBJ2-4; the match to TRBD2 covers 9 bases. Germline V gene data show CDR1 as LGHDT and CDR2 as YNNKEL (reference sequence). The CDR3 totals 17 residues. The trim removed 3 bases at V and 7 bases at J, leaving 13 bases unmatched. As DNA, the CDR3 is TGTGCCAGCAGCCACCGAGGCGGGAGGGAGACTGGGAACATTCAGTACTTC. Translating it yields CASSHRGGRETGNIQYF.

The chain is built from TRBV5-1 and TRBJ2-3; 15 nucleotides line up with TRBD2. V trimming: 4 bases; J trimming: 3 bases; junction bases outside the gene matches: 3. Germline V gives CDR1 SGHRS, CDR2 YFSETQ. The CDR3 runs 16 residues. CDR3 amino acids: CASSKGLAGGTDTQYF. CDR3 coding DNA: TGCGCCAGCAGCAAGGGACTAGCGGGAGGAACAGATACGCAGTATTTT.

The CDR3 region is CAWSANGYGYTF. CDR3 DNA sequence: TGTGCCTGGAGTGCCAACGGCTATGGCTACACCTTC. The chain is built from TRBV30 and TRBJ1-2; D gene unclear. V was clipped by 1 base and J by 4 bases, with 7 bases between them. Germline CDR1 GTSNPN, CDR2 SVGIG (reference sequence). The length of the CDR3 is 12 residues. Supplemented by reference TRBV30 and TRBJ1-2, the full variable domain reads SQTIHQWPATLVQPVGSPLSLECTVEGTSNPNLYWYRQAAGRGLQLLFYSVGIGQISSEVPQNLSASRPQDRQFILSSKKLLLSDSGFYLCAWSANGYGYTFGSGTRLTVV.

The chain couples TRBV7-2 to TRBJ2-2, with unresolved D. Germline V gene lookup returns CDR1 SGHTA and CDR2 FQGNSA. The CDR3 runs to 13 residues. V shed 6 bases and J shed 2 bases, with 7 bases lying between them. The CDR3 reads CASRRLNTGELFF. Written as DNA, the CDR3 is TGTGCCAGCAGGCGCCTCAACACCGGGGAGCTGTTTTTT.

The V and J genes are TRBV18 and TRBJ1-1, with TRBD1 identical over 7 bases. The ends lost 5 bases at V and 3 bases at J; junction bases unmatched: 9. There are 15 residues in the CDR3. Germline V gene sequence: CDR1 KGHSH, CDR2 LQKENI. CDR3 loop: CASSARQGFDTEAFF. The CDR3 DNA reads as TGTGCCAGCTCAGCACGACAGGGTTTTGACACTGAAGCTTTCTTT.

This rearrangement joins TRBV30 to TRBJ2-2; D might be TRBD2 (5 bases). Germline CDR1 is GTSNPN and CDR2 is SVGIG (reference sequence). Trimming left V 3 bases short and J 3 bases short, with 11 bases between. CDR3 length equals 14 residues. This CDR3 is CAWRRSRDTGELFF. CDR3 DNA sequence: TGTGCCTGGAGAAGGTCGAGGGACACCGGGGAGCTGTTTTTT.

V is TRBV6-6 and J is TRBJ1-4; TRBD1 matches at 7 bases. V was clipped by 2 bases and J by 7 bases; unmatched bases: 7. The CDR3 is made up of 15 amino acids. Germline V gene sequence: CDR1 MNHNY, CDR2 SVGAGI (reference sequence). The CDR3 DNA sequence: TGTGCCAGCAGTTACCCGGGAGGGGGCCCTGAAAAACTGTTTTTT. Its protein product is CASSYPGGGPEKLFF.

The CDR3, as DNA: TGTGCCAGCTCACCATCTCGGCAGGGCGGCACTGAAGCTTTCTTT. Its translation: CASSPSRQGGTEAFF. The rearrangement joins TRBV18 to TRBJ1-1, with D perhaps matching TRBD1 (5 bases). The CDR3 loop spans 15 amino acids. V dropped 2 bases and J dropped 4 bases, with 14 bases sitting between them. The germline V gene has CDR1 KGHSH and CDR2 LQKENI.

The chain employs TRBV30 and TRBJ1-6, with 7 positions matching TRBD1. The length of the CDR3 is 15 residues. The junction had 11 bases not matched to a gene; V was cut back by 3 bases and J by 9 bases. CDR1 and CDR2 from the germline V gene are GTSNPN and SVGIG (reference sequence). The CDR3 here is CAWRTSDRLSSPLHF. DNA for the CDR3: TGTGCCTGGAGAACCTCGGACAGGCTCAGTTCACCCCTCCACTTT.

The rearrangement uses TRBV5-4 and TRBJ1-2; D unclear. Germline-derived CDR1 and CDR2 are SGHNT and YYREEE (reference sequence). This CDR3 is 12 amino acids long. Trimming took 2 bases from V and 7 from J, leaving 9 bases between them. The CDR3 nucleotides are TGTGCCAGCAGCTTCGAGAAGTTTGGCTACACCTTC. Its protein product is CASSFEKFGYTF.

The rearrangement links TRBV30 to TRBJ1-4; 7 positions agree with TRBD1. V was pared by 3 bases and J by 5 bases, with 9 bases of the junction left unmatched. Germline CDR1 GTSNPN, CDR2 SVGIG (reference sequence). The CDR3 is made up of 15 amino acids. CDR3 sequence (DNA): TGTGCCTGGAGAGAGACAGGGAAGGGGAATGAAAAACTGTTTTTT. This codes for CAWRETGKGNEKLFF.

The CDR3, as DNA: TGTGCCAGCAAAATCGTCTCGGATCAGCCCCAGCATTTT. Encoded protein: CASKIVSDQPQHF. The chain recombines TRBV6-6 with TRBJ1-5; no clear D gene. Germline V CDR1 and CDR2: MNHNY, SVGAGI (reference sequence). The CDR3 has 13 residues. V dropped 7 bases and J dropped 5 bases, with 12 bases sitting between them.

This chain uses TRBV7-3 with TRBJ1-1, with D tentatively TRBD1 (5 bases). The V gene lost 1 base and the J gene lost 4 bases, with 16 bases spanning the gap. The CDR3 is 16 amino acids. From germline, CDR1 is SGHTA and CDR2 FQGTGA. Here the CDR3 reads CASSLKPAPGVTEAFF. The CDR3 DNA reads as TGTGCCAGCAGCTTAAAACCCGCCCCGGGGGTCACTGAAGCTTTCTTT.

This chain connects TRBV18 to TRBJ2-2, with a possible D match to TRBD2 (5 bases). Trimming pared 3 bases from V and 2 bases from J, leaving 13 bases between. The CDR3 length is 16 residues. Germline V gene data show CDR1 as KGHSH and CDR2 as LQKENI. The CDR3 here is CASSPPGLINTGELFF. DNA of the CDR3: TGTGCCAGCTCACCTCCTGGACTGATAAACACCGGGGAGCTGTTTTTT.